The next 30 T cell receptor beta chains were all read from a single sample in a study of T cell clones after liver transplantation. Sequenced by immunoSEQ multiplex PCR; TCRdb stores in-frame clones only, minus some. Among 7,000 or so clones listed, 60% to 75% were seen once. The sequencing used CD8+ T cells from blood, collected before liver transplant. These receptors were taken from a human donor who received a liver transplant.

The chain recombines TRBV15 with TRBJ1-1; D perhaps matches TRBD1 (5 bases). The CDR3 is 15 residues long. CDR1 is LNHNV and CDR2 is YYDKDF in the germline V gene (reference sequence). The V and J ends lost 5 bases and 2 bases respectively, with 15 bases between them. This CDR3 reads CATSRTGTSNTEAFF. The CDR3 nucleotides are TGTGCCACCAGCCGGACCGGGACCTCAAACACTGAAGCTTTCTTT.

This clone was found once. This chain links TRBV4-3 with TRBJ2-1; weak D call: TRBD2 (5 bases). V gave up 0 bases and J gave up 1 base, with 10 bases separating them. The CDR3 contains 16 residues. CDR1 and CDR2 from the germline V gene are LGHNA and YSLEER. The CDR3 protein is CASSQDPAASYNEQFF. CDR3 nucleotides: TGCGCCAGCAGCCAAGATCCAGCGGCATCCTACAATGAGCAGTTCTTC.

J is TRBJ2-7 and V is TRBV27, with D possibly matching TRBD1 (6 bases). Looked up from germline, CDR1 is MNHEY and CDR2 is SMNVEV (reference sequence). Trimming took off 2 bases at V and 5 bases at J, with 7 bases between the two ends. The CDR3 spans 12 residues. The CDR3 nucleotides read TGTGCCAGCAGTTTAGGGGGCCACGAGCAGTACTTC. This sequence encodes CASSLGGHEQYF.

The table lists this clone with a few counts. V is TRBV5-1 and J is TRBJ1-5; D possibly corresponds to TRBD1 (6 bases). CDR1 SGHRS and CDR2 YFSETQ come from the germline V gene. This CDR3 is 15 amino acids long. Trimming removed 0 bases at V and 7 bases at J, with 14 bases between. In DNA, the CDR3 is TGCGCCAGCAGCTTGGACTCGACAGGTAAACAGCCCCAGCATTTT. Its protein is CASSLDSTGKQPQHF.

The chain is built from TRBV21-1 and TRBJ2-4; the D call of TRBD1 is as the table states it, not checked on the DNA. TRBV21-1 is given as a pseudogene. CDR3 size: 18 residues. The CDR3 nucleotides read TGTGCCAGCAGCAAAGAGGGAACAGGGGGCTTAGCCAAAAACATTCAGTACTTC. Translating it yields CASSKEGTGGLAKNIQYF.

This clone was counted only a few times. The CDR3 reads CASSGSGGAGDTQYF. DNA of the CDR3: TGTGCCAGCAGCGGGAGCGGGGGGGCCGGCGATACGCAGTATTTT. The rearrangement joins TRBV7-2 to TRBJ2-3; 10 nucleotides agree with TRBD2. Germline CDR1 and CDR2: SGHTA and FQGNSA. The V segment lost 5 bases and the J segment 6 bases; nucleotides outside the gene matches: 8. The length of the CDR3 is 15 residues.

This clone was recorded only once. One end of the junction varies from germline; a read error may be responsible. The chain links TRBV7-7 to TRBJ2-2, with TRBD1 matching 9 bases. This CDR3 has 16 residues. The germline CDR1 and CDR2 sequences are SSHAT and FNYEAQ (reference sequence). The CDR3 DNA sequence: TGTGCTAGCAGCGGTACCGGGACAGGGATCACCGGGGAGCTGTTTTTT. This gives the protein CASSGTGTGITGELFF.

The CDR3: CASRNPSGSEQFF. The CDR3 coding sequence is TGTGCCAGCAGAAACCCTAGCGGGAGTGAGCAGTTCTTC. The V call is TRBV6-1, the J call TRBJ2-1; 10 bases match TRBD2. This CDR3 region has 13 residues. Germline values: CDR1 MNHNS, CDR2 SASEGT. V lost 6 bases to trimming and J lost 9 bases; unmatched junction nucleotides: 5.

This clone has just a few counts. The chain has TRBV19 and TRBJ1-2; TRBD1 matches at 7 bases. Trimming at V came to 7 bases and at J to 8 bases, leaving 13 bases not matched to a gene. CDR3 length: 14 residues. The germline V gene has CDR1 LNHDA and CDR2 SQIVND (reference sequence). This CDR3 is CASNSGQVLGGYTF. The CDR3, as DNA: TGTGCCAGTAACTCAGGACAGGTTCTAGGAGGCTACACCTTC.

By frequency in the sample, this clone is large. The chain carries TRBV6-5 and TRBJ2-2; 12 nucleotides line up with TRBD2. The CDR3 extends over 16 amino acids. Germline CDR1 and CDR2: MNHEY and SVGAGI. With V trimmed by 0 bases and J by 4 bases, 0 bases remained unmatched. The DNA for the CDR3 is TGTGCCAGCAGTTACTCGACTAGCGGGAGCACCGGGGAGCTGTTTTTT. It encodes CASSYSTSGSTGELFF.

This rearrangement joins TRBV7-9 to TRBJ2-3; weak D call: TRBD2 (6 bases). This CDR3 has 14 residues. The germline V and J ends were trimmed by 5 bases and 4 bases, with 13 bases remaining between them. The germline V gene encodes CDR1 SEHNR and CDR2 FQNEAQ (reference sequence). CDR3 DNA: TGTGCCAGCAGCATCGGGCGGGGCGCAGATACGCAGTATTTT. Its translation: CASSIGRGADTQYF.

This clone was found a few times. This sequence joins TRBV19 and TRBJ1-1; a possible D gene is TRBD1 (5 bases). V lost 9 bases and J lost 1, with 9 bases in between. The CDR3 contains 12 residues. The germline gives CDR1 LNHDA, CDR2 SQIVND (reference sequence). CDR3 sequence: CASGTPNTEAFF. CDR3 DNA sequence: TGTGCCAGCGGGACGCCGAACACTGAAGCTTTCTTT.

This sequence joins TRBV7-2 and TRBJ1-1; no definite D call. The germline gives CDR1 SGHTA, CDR2 FQGNSA. The V gene lost 5 bases and the J gene lost 6 bases, with 16 bases spanning the gap. This CDR3 has 14 residues. CDR3 residues: CASSLFDTRPEAFF. The CDR3 nucleotides are TGTGCCAGCAGCCTATTTGACACCAGACCTGAAGCTTTCTTT.

V and J are TRBV7-8 and TRBJ2-1; D is unresolved. The V end lost 5 bases, the J end lost 9 bases, and 8 bases lay between the germline ends. The CDR3 is made up of 11 amino acids. In germline, CDR1 is SGHVS, CDR2 FQNEAQ. CDR3 in amino acids: CASSLVREQFF. The CDR3 nucleotides are TGTGCCAGCAGCCTGGTACGTGAGCAGTTCTTC. Combining the CDR3 with reference TRBV7-8 and TRBJ2-1 gives the whole variable domain GAGVSQSPRYKVAKRGQDVALRCDPISGHVSLFWYQQALGQGPEFLTYFQNEAQLDKSGLPSDRFFAERPEGSVSTLKIQRTQQEDSAVYLCASSLVREQFFGPGTRLTVL.

This clone was counted only a few times. The rearrangement joins TRBV9 to TRBJ2-1, with no clear D. Germline assignment: CDR1 SGDLS and CDR2 YYNGEE. This CDR3 is 12 amino acids long. Trimming stripped 3 bases from V and 6 bases from J, with 7 bases between. DNA of the CDR3: TGTGCCAGCAGCGGTGACTCCAATGAGCAGTTCTTC. Amino acid sequence: CASSGDSNEQFF.

This clone was recorded only once. The chain recombines TRBV28 with TRBJ1-2; D not certain. The germline gives CDR1 MDHEN, CDR2 SYDVKM. V was pared by 8 bases and J by 6 bases, with 13 bases between. This CDR3 comprises 12 residues. This CDR3 is CASGVPTNGYTF. Written as DNA, the CDR3 is TGTGCCAGCGGGGTTCCAACTAATGGCTACACCTTC.

The rearrangement uses TRBV27 and TRBJ1-1; D unresolved. The CDR3 is 15 amino acids. The germline gives CDR1 MNHEY, CDR2 SMNVEV (reference sequence). Trimming took off 3 bases at V and 0 bases at J, with 11 bases between the two ends. The CDR3 DNA is TGTGCCAGCAGTTTGGTACCGGGCCTGAACACTGAAGCTTTCTTT. Amino acids: CASSLVPGLNTEAFF.

For the CDR3, the DNA is TGTGCCAGCAGTTATCGGGGTTCGAACACTGAAGCTTTCTTT. Translating gives CASSYRGSNTEAFF. The J gene is TRBJ1-1, the V gene TRBV28; D ambiguous. CDR1 is MDHEN, CDR2 SYDVKM, per germline. Trimming pared 4 bases from V and 1 base from J, leaving 10 bases between. The CDR3 consists of 14 residues.

This chain uses TRBV7-9 with TRBJ2-1, with 7 bases matching TRBD1. V shed 3 bases, J shed 2 bases, and the junction held 4 bases outside the gene matches. Germline CDR1 is SEHNR and CDR2 is FQNEAQ (reference sequence). This CDR3 comprises 15 residues. CDR3: CASSFAQGAYNEQFF. CDR3 coding DNA: TGTGCCAGCAGCTTCGCGCAGGGGGCCTACAATGAGCAGTTCTTC.

This clone was seen just once. The V and J genes are TRBV19 and TRBJ2-1, with TRBD1 matching 12 bases. V lost 4 bases and J lost 8; bases outside the gene matches: 6. The CDR3 covers 15 residues. Germline V CDR1 and CDR2: LNHDA, SQIVND (reference sequence). The CDR3 bases are TGTGCCAGTAGTAACTCCGGGACAGGGGGCGATGAGCAGTTCTTC. Encoded protein: CASSNSGTGGDEQFF.

The chain combines TRBV6-1 with TRBJ2-5; D may be TRBD2 (6 bases). Trimming pared 6 bases from V and 3 bases from J, leaving 17 bases between. This CDR3 is 15 amino acids long. CDR1 MNHNS and CDR2 SASEGT come from the germline V gene. As DNA, the CDR3 is TGTGCCAGCAGCACTGGGTGGAGGGAGGAAGAGACCCAGTACTTC. Protein sequence: CASSTGWREEETQYF.

This chain connects TRBV6-5 to TRBJ2-7; 7 bases line up with TRBD1. This CDR3 comprises 13 residues. With V trimmed by 0 bases and J by 7 bases, 3 bases remained unmatched. Germline CDR1 reads MNHEY; CDR2 reads SVGAGI. This chain's CDR3 is CASSYSGGEEQYF. The CDR3 DNA sequence: TGTGCCAGCAGTTACTCAGGGGGCGAAGAGCAGTACTTC.

This clone was seen just once. V gene TRBV4-3 combines with J gene TRBJ2-7; 15 bases align to TRBD2. Trimming took 2 bases from V and 4 from J; bases not matched to a gene: 9. The V gene's germline CDR1 is LGHNA and CDR2 YSLEER. The CDR3 totals 18 residues. The CDR3 is CASSQPGLAGGRVYEQYV. The CDR3 DNA sequence: TGCGCCAGCAGCCAACCGGGACTAGCGGGAGGAAGGGTATACGAGCAGTACGTC.

The V call is TRBV6-6, the J call TRBJ2-1, with D hard to call. CDR1 and CDR2 from the germline V gene are MNHNY and SVGAGI (reference sequence). Trimming took off 6 bases at V and 5 bases at J, with 11 bases between the two ends. The CDR3 has 13 residues. The CDR3 DNA is TGTGCCAGCAGCCCCGGCCCTAACAATGAGCAGTTCTTC. Protein: CASSPGPNNEQFF.

The V and J genes are TRBV7-2 and TRBJ2-5, with D hard to call. The CDR3 loop spans 16 amino acids. Germline CDR1 SGHTA, CDR2 FQGNSA. V gave up 1 base and J gave up 1 base, with 13 bases separating them. This CDR3 is CASSLGVLPFQETQYF. In DNA form, the CDR3 reads TGTGCCAGCAGCTTAGGGGTGCTACCCTTCCAAGAGACCCAGTACTTC.

This chain joins TRBV7-9 and TRBJ1-2, with TRBD1 matching over 8 bases. After removal of 5 bases from V and 1 base from J, the junction contained 6 bases not matched to a gene. CDR1 and CDR2 (germline): SEHNR, FQNEAQ (reference sequence). The CDR3 is 15 residues long. CDR3 loop: CASSPPGQVNYGYTF. CDR3 nucleotide sequence: TGTGCCAGCAGCCCACCGGGACAGGTTAACTATGGCTACACCTTC.

This chain uses TRBV10-3 with TRBJ2-1; 9 positions match TRBD1. CDR3 length equals 15 residues. V dropped 6 bases and J dropped 0; count of bases not matched to a gene: 3. The germline V gene encodes CDR1 ENHRY and CDR2 SYGVKD. The CDR3 protein is CAISPQGASYNEQFF. The CDR3 nucleotides read TGTGCCATCAGCCCACAGGGGGCCTCCTACAATGAGCAGTTCTTC.

The rearrangement uses TRBV27 and TRBJ2-1, with TRBD2 identical over 7 bases. Trimming cost V 6 bases and J 4 bases; bases outside gene matches: 12. The germline V gene encodes CDR1 MNHEY and CDR2 SMNVEV (reference sequence). The CDR3 loop spans 16 amino acids. The CDR3 coding sequence is TGTGCCAGCAGCCCCCCCCAAGCGGGGACGTACAATGAGCAGTTCTTC. Protein: CASSPPQAGTYNEQFF.

This chain links TRBV28 with TRBJ2-3; TRBD1 matches at 12 bases. Germline CDR1 and CDR2: MDHEN and SYDVKM. CDR3 length: 19 residues. Germline trimming cut 4 bases from V and 3 bases from J; bases unmatched to any gene: 14. For the CDR3, the DNA is TGTGCCAGCAGTTCCCCGTCCCGGGGACAGGGGGCAAGGACAGATACGCAGTATTTT. It codes for CASSSPSRGQGARTDTQYF.

The chain employs TRBV5-4 and TRBJ2-3; possibly TRBD1 or TRBD2 for D (5 bases each). Looked up from germline, CDR1 is SGHNT and CDR2 is YYREEE (reference sequence). The length of the CDR3 is 16 residues. V lost 0 bases and J lost 2, with 13 bases in between. CDR3 sequence reads: CASSLVTGTITDTQYF. CDR3 nucleotides: TGTGCCAGCAGCTTGGTAACGGGGACGATCACAGATACGCAGTATTTT.